Listed below are T cell receptor beta chains from one sample, sequenced in a study of blood T cell repertoires in COVID-19. TCRdb's copy holds only in-frame clones and misses some; the assay was immunoSEQ multiplex PCR. The sample includes about 78,000 clones, around 86% seen only once; the top ten take 4.5% to 5%. Sequencing used peripheral blood. Source of these receptors: a man over 45 with active or convalescent COVID-19. Each CDR3 is given with its conserved first and last residue. D genes are given only for firm matches. Not all rows give a size; the values are once, few, many and, for expanded clones, a class.

- | TRBJ1-1 | TRBV5-5 | large | CASSREGEAFF | TGTGCCAGCAGCCGGGAAGGTGAAGCTTTCTTT
- | TRBJ2-1 | TRBV19 | - | CASSAWRNEQFF | TGTGCCAGTAGCGCATGGAGGAATGAGCAGTTCTTC
- | TRBJ2-1 | TRBV6-5 | - | CASRYGLSNNEQFF | TGTGCCAGCAGGTACGGACTTAGCAACAATGAGCAGTTCTTC
TRBD1 | TRBJ2-6 | TRBV18 | once | CASSPGTGISGANVLTF | TGTGCCAGCTCACCCGGGACAGGGATCTCTGGGGCCAACGTCCTGACTTTC
- | TRBJ2-2 | TRBV10-1 | - | CATQRQLHTGELFF | TGCGCCACCCAAAGACAGTTACACACCGGGGAGCTGTTTTTT
- | TRBJ2-5 | TRBV11-3 | once | CASSTGSQETQYF | TGTGCCAGCAGCACAGGATCTCAAGAGACCCAGTACTTC
- | TRBJ2-4 | TRBV19 | - | CASNQDRAKNIQYF | TGTGCCAGTAACCAGGACAGAGCCAAAAACATTCAGTACTTC
TRBD1 | TRBJ1-6 | TRBV2 | - | CASKPGQGVGSPLHF | TGTGCCAGCAAACCGGGACAGGGCGTCGGTTCACCCCTCCACTTT
TRBD2 | TRBJ2-3 | TRBV7-7 | - | CASGQGSGGTDTQYF | TGTGCCAGCGGGCAAGGCAGCGGGGGCACAGATACGCAGTATTTT
TRBD1 | TRBJ2-2 | TRBV13 | few | CASSRTGSTGELFF | TGTGCCAGCAGTCGGACAGGGTCCACCGGGGAGCTGTTTTTT
TRBD1 | TRBJ1-4 | TRBV2 | - | CASSAGTGYEKLFF | TGTGCCAGCAGTGCGGGGACAGGGTATGAAAAACTGTTTTTT
- | TRBJ2-5 | TRBV4-2 | - | CASSHPNSPGETQYF | TGTGCCAGCAGCCACCCGAACTCGCCCGGGGAGACCCAGTACTTC
TRBD2 | TRBJ2-5 | TRBV5-4 | - | CASSSGLAEETQYF | TGTGCCAGCAGCTCAGGACTAGCGGAAGAGACCCAGTACTTC
- | TRBJ2-1 | TRBV5-4 | - | CASSLDIRSYNEQFF | TGTGCCAGCAGCTTGGACATCCGCTCCTACAATGAGCAGTTCTTC
TRBD1 | TRBJ1-4 | TRBV28 | - | CASSSGQANEKLFF | TGTGCCAGCAGTTCGGGACAGGCTAATGAAAAACTGTTTTTT
- | TRBJ1-5 | TRBV6-2/TRBV6-3 | - | CASNPTGNQPQHF | TGTGCCAGCAACCCCACAGGGAATCAGCCCCAGCATTTT
TRBD1 | TRBJ2-7 | TRBV5-1 | - | CASSPGQGSYEQYF | TGCGCCAGCAGCCCGGGACAGGGGTCGTACGAGCAGTACTTC
- | TRBJ1-5 | TRBV4-1 | - | CASSPGVGKGNQPQHF | TGCGCCAGCAGCCCAGGGGTGGGAAAGGGCAATCAGCCCCAGCATTTT
TRBD1 | TRBJ1-2 | TRBV13 | - | CASSGQGLGYTF | TGTGCCAGCAGCGGACAGGGTTTGGGCTACACCTTC
TRBD2 | TRBJ2-5 | TRBV3-1/TRBV3-2 | few | CASTGTSGGAGTQYF | TGTGCCAGCACAGGGACTAGCGGGGGGGCCGGGACCCAGTACTTC
- | TRBJ1-3 | TRBV12-5 | - | CASGLYLRTAGNTIYF | TGTGCTAGTGGTTTGTACTTAAGGACAGCTGGAAACACCATATATTTT
- | TRBJ2-3 | TRBV3-1/TRBV3-2 | - | CASSRLTATQYF | TGTGCCAGCAGCCGCCTGACAGCTACGCAGTATTTT
- | TRBJ2-7 | TRBV21-1 | - | CASTSTQLSYEQYF | TGTGCCAGCACCTCGACGCAACTATCCTACGAGCAGTACTTC
TRBD1 | TRBJ1-1 | TRBV7-8 | - | CASHRGMNTEAFF | TGTGCCAGCCACAGGGGGATGAACACTGAAGCTTTCTTT
- | TRBJ2-5 | TRBV7-9 | - | CASSLAADQETQYF | TGTGCCAGCAGCTTGGCCGCAGACCAAGAGACCCAGTACTTC
- | TRBJ1-2 | TRBV7-8 | - | CASSPTGGNEGYTF | TGTGCCAGCAGCCCCACCGGGGGAAATGAGGGCTACACCTTC
TRBD1 | TRBJ1-5 | TRBV6-5 | - | CASSRTAGGNQPQHF | TGTGCCAGCAGTCGGACGGCAGGGGGGAATCAGCCCCAGCATTTT
- | TRBJ2-3 | TRBV10-3 | - | CAISESTADTQYF | TGTGCCATCAGTGAGTCAACGGCAGATACGCAGTATTTT
TRBD1 | TRBJ1-5 | TRBV3-1/TRBV3-2 | - | CASSQATGSNQPQHF | TGTGCCAGCAGCCAAGCGACAGGGTCAAATCAGCCCCAGCATTTT
TRBD1 | TRBJ1-4 | TRBV19 | - | CASSSGQAGEKLFF | TGTGCCAGTAGTAGCGGACAGGCTGGTGAAAAACTGTTTTTT